The 15 T cell receptor beta chains below were found in one sample sequenced in a study of shared clonotypes between healthy human individuals. Profiled with immunoSEQ multiplex PCR; TCRdb holds only in-frame clones, not every one. The repertoire holds hundreds of thousands of clones, with 55% to 85% as singletons. Sequenced sample: memory CD4+ T cells sorted from blood. Indicated subset: CD45RA-negative fraction. These receptors all stem from a young woman in good health.

The V and J genes are TRBV7-9 and TRBJ2-1; TRBD2 agrees at 8 bases. This CDR3 has 13 amino acids. Germline CDR1 and CDR2: SEHNR and FQNEAQ (reference sequence). The V gene end was trimmed by 2 bases and the J gene end by 6 bases; junction bases not matched to a gene: 0. CDR3 residues: CASSLSGGNEQFF. The DNA of the CDR3 is TGTGCCAGCAGCTTAAGCGGGGGCAATGAGCAGTTCTTC.

CDR3 DNA: TGTGCCAGCAGCCTAACTTGGACTAGCGGGTACTCCTACGAGCAGTACTTC. Protein sequence: CASSLTWTSGYSYEQYF. This chain uses TRBV7-9 with TRBJ2-7, with TRBD2 matching over 11 bases. This CDR3 is 17 amino acids long. Losses at the gene ends were 5 bases for V and 0 bases for J; bases not matched to a gene: 9. Per germline, CDR1 SEHNR and CDR2 FQNEAQ (reference sequence). Full variable domain (missing parts from reference TRBV7-9 and TRBJ2-7): DTGVSQNPRHKITKRGQNVTFRCDPISEHNRLYWYRQTLGQGPEFLTYFQNEAQLEKSRLLSDRFSAERPKGSFSTLEIQRTEQGDSAMYLCASSLTWTSGYSYEQYFGPGTRLTVT.

CDR3 protein: CASSSAYSNQPQHF. The CDR3 DNA follows: TGTGCCAGCAGTTCTGCCTATAGCAATCAGCCCCAGCATTTT. The chain links TRBV27 to TRBJ1-5; D remains unclear. Germline assignment: CDR1 MNHEY and CDR2 SMNVEV (reference sequence). Trimming cost V 4 bases and J 0 bases, with 7 bases left between them. CDR3 length equals 14 residues.

The chain has TRBV15 and TRBJ2-2, with D perhaps matching TRBD2 (6 bases). The CDR3 sequence is 16 residues long. V was pared by 0 bases and J by 3 bases, with 11 bases between. Looked up from germline, CDR1 is LNHNV and CDR2 is YYDKDF (reference sequence). CDR3 DNA sequence: TGTGCCACCAGCAGAGAGTCTAGCGAAGACACCGGGGAGCTGTTTTTT. This sequence encodes CATSRESSEDTGELFF.

The V gene is TRBV6-1, the J gene TRBJ2-7; D call uncertain. CDR1 and CDR2 from the germline V gene are MNHNS and SASEGT. Between the trimmed V and J ends, which lost 2 bases and 9 bases, there was a span of 8 bases. The CDR3 runs 11 residues. CDR3 region: CASSELAWQYF. The CDR3 nucleotides read TGTGCCAGCAGTGAACTTGCGTGGCAGTACTTC.

Only a few counts were recorded for this clone. The chain carries TRBV2 and TRBJ2-1; D may correspond to TRBD1 or TRBD2 (5 bases each). CDR3 length: 14 amino acids. Per germline, CDR1 SNHLY and CDR2 FYNNEI. As DNA, the CDR3 is TGTGCTTCGGCCAGGGAGAGCTCCTACAATGAGCAGTTCTTC. Its protein is CASARESSYNEQFF. Variable domain in full (rest from reference TRBV2 and TRBJ2-1): EPEVTQTPSHQVTQMGQEVILRCVPISNHLYFYWYRQILGQKVEFLVSFYNNEISEKSEIFDDQFSVERPDGSNFTLKIRSTKLEDSAMYFCASARESSYNEQFFGPGTRLTVL.

This chain uses TRBV9 with TRBJ2-5; possibly TRBD1 or TRBD2 for D (6 bases each). The V gene lost 0 bases and the J gene lost 4 bases, with 13 bases spanning the gap. Germline V gene lookup returns CDR1 SGDLS and CDR2 YYNGEE. This CDR3 comprises 15 residues. CDR3 in amino acids: CASSVGGGQGETQYF. In DNA form, the CDR3 reads TGTGCCAGCAGCGTAGGTGGGGGGCAGGGAGAGACCCAGTACTTC.

This clone was picked up many times. The chain links TRBV5-1 to TRBJ1-1; 8 bases line up with TRBD1. Germline values: CDR1 SGHRS, CDR2 YFSETQ. This CDR3 spans 14 amino acids. With 4 bases clipped from V and 6 bases from J, the junction kept 8 bases outside the gene matches. The CDR3 DNA sequence: TGCGCCAGCAGCAGAGGACAGGGTAAAGCTGAAGCTTTCTTT. Translation: CASSRGQGKAEAFF.

The sample holds a few counts of this clone. The chain recombines TRBV28 with TRBJ1-2; 7 bases are shared with TRBD1. Germline values: CDR1 MDHEN, CDR2 SYDVKM. The V gene end was trimmed by 5 bases and the J gene end by 2 bases; junction bases not matched to a gene: 8. The length of the CDR3 is 15 residues. Here the CDR3 reads CASSLTGTANYGYTF. The CDR3 DNA follows: TGTGCCAGCAGTCTCACCGGGACAGCGAACTATGGCTACACCTTC.

The chain combines TRBV10-2 with TRBJ2-7, with D hard to call. Germline-derived CDR1 and CDR2 are WSHSY and SAAADI. The CDR3 loop spans 11 amino acids. Trimming took 6 bases from V and 3 from J, leaving 6 bases between them. DNA of the CDR3: TGCGCCAGCAGCAACTTCTACGAGCAGTACTTC. It specifies CASSNFYEQYF.

The chain employs TRBV5-5 and TRBJ2-7, with a weak D call TRBD2 (5 bases). This CDR3 region has 15 residues. Germline CDR1 and CDR2: SGHKS and YYEKEE (reference sequence). V lost 4 bases and J lost 3, with 17 bases in between. In DNA, the CDR3 is TGTGCCAGCAGCCGCAGACCGGAGGCGGGCTACGAGCAGTACTTC. Protein sequence: CASSRRPEAGYEQYF.

The chain employs TRBV5-4 and TRBJ1-1; D possibly corresponds to TRBD1 (5 bases). This CDR3 has 14 residues. Germline CDR1 and CDR2: SGHNT and YYREEE (reference sequence). V shed 3 bases and J shed 3 bases, with 12 bases lying between them. CDR3 nucleotides: TGTGCCAGCAGCTACCGGGACGGTGACACTGAAGCTTTCTTT. It codes for CASSYRDGDTEAFF.

V gene TRBV2 combines with J gene TRBJ2-1; unclear D gene. The CDR3 totals 14 residues. Germline values: CDR1 SNHLY, CDR2 FYNNEI. V lost 4 bases and J 3 bases, leaving 10 bases between the germline ends. Here the CDR3 DNA reads TGTGCCAGCAGTGCCATGGGGAACTACAATGAGCAGTTCTTC. This codes for CASSAMGNYNEQFF. The full variable domain, its missing parts supplied by reference TRBV2 and TRBJ2-1, is EPEVTQTPSHQVTQMGQEVILRCVPISNHLYFYWYRQILGQKVEFLVSFYNNEISEKSEIFDDQFSVERPDGSNFTLKIRSTKLEDSAMYFCASSAMGNYNEQFFGPGTRLTVL.

CDR3 bases: TGCAGCGTTGAAGATCAAGCAGTTGAGCAGTTCTTC. It is translated as CSVEDQAVEQFF. This chain links TRBV29-1 with TRBJ2-1; D is ambiguous. Germline loops: CDR1 SQVTM, CDR2 ANQGSEA. The length of the CDR3 is 12 residues. Trimming took 0 bases from V and 9 from J, leaving 9 bases between them.

This sequence joins TRBV5-6 and TRBJ1-2; perhaps TRBD1 as D (5 bases). The V end lost 4 bases, the J end lost 5 bases, and 9 bases lay between the germline ends. The germline gives CDR1 SGHDT, CDR2 YYEEEE. The CDR3 loop spans 12 amino acids. In DNA, the CDR3 is TGTGCCAGCAGCACCCAGGGTTATGGCTACACCTTC. It translates to CASSTQGYGYTF.